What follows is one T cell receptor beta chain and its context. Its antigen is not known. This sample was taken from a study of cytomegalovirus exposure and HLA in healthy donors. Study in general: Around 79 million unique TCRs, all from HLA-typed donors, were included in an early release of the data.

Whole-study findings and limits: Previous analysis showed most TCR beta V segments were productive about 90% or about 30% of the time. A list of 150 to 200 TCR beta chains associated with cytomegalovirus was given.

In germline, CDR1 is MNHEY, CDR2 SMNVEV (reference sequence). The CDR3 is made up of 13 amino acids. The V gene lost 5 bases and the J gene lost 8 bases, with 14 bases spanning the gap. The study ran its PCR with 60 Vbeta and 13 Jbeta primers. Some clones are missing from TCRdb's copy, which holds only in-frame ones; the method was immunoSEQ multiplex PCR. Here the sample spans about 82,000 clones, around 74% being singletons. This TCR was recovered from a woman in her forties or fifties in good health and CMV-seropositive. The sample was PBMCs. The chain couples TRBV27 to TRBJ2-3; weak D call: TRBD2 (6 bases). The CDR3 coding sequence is TGTGCCAGCAGTATGGGACTGGAGGGTACGCAGTATTTT. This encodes CASSMGLEGTQYF.